The next 12 T cell receptor beta chains were all read from a single sample in a study of beta chain features in type 1 diabetes. Every bit of the isolated RNA underwent reverse transcription, so sequencing read expressed TCRB transcripts. Some clones are missing from TCRdb's copy, which holds only in-frame ones; the method was immunoSEQ multiplex PCR. Of 310,000 or so clones listed, approximately 9.9% were seen once; the top ten hold about 0.014%. The sequenced material came from naive CD4+ T cells from blood. The source of these receptors is a woman aged 25 to 39 in good health.

There are a few counts of this clone. This rearrangement joins TRBV28 to TRBJ1-1; D remains unclear. Germline CDR1 is MDHEN and CDR2 is SYDVKM. The V end lost 4 bases, the J end lost 5 bases, and 5 bases lay between the germline ends. This CDR3 region has 11 residues. The CDR3 bases are TGTGCCAGCAGTTCCCCTACTGAAGCTTTCTTT. It translates to CASSSPTEAFF.

This clone was observed a few times. The rearrangement uses TRBV29-1 and TRBJ2-7; 15 positions agree with TRBD2. The germline CDR1 and CDR2 sequences are SQVTM and ANQGSEA. The CDR3 spans 15 residues. V was clipped by 7 bases and J by 4 bases; unmatched bases: 8. CDR3 nucleotides: TGCAGCGCTGCCACCGGGACTAGCGGGAGGTACGAGCAGTACTTC. Protein product: CSAATGTSGRYEQYF.

A word on this clone: Other nucleotide sequences from this sample produce the same CDR3. The gene calls are TRBV5-5 and TRBJ2-5; 9 bases are a match to TRBD2. The ends lost 0 bases at V and 4 bases at J; junction bases unmatched: 1. The CDR3 has 14 amino acids. Per the germline V gene, CDR1 is SGHKS and CDR2 is YYEKEE (reference sequence). The CDR3 loop reads CASSLVLAGETQYF. The CDR3 bases are TGTGCCAGCAGCTTGGTACTAGCGGGAGAGACCCAGTACTTC.

A word on this clone: The germline gene is not matched at one end of the junction; a read error may be the cause. The chain recombines TRBV7-2 with TRBJ1-5; D not resolved. Germline V gene lookup returns CDR1 SGHTA and CDR2 FQGNSA. There are 13 residues in the CDR3. The CDR3 is CASSLGDTQPQHF. Here the CDR3 DNA reads TGTGCCAGCAGTTTAGGCGACACTCAGCCCCAGCATTTT.

In this sample, this clone turned up a few times. This chain joins TRBV7-3 and TRBJ2-2, with TRBD2 matching over 10 bases. Germline loops: CDR1 SGHTA, CDR2 FQGTGA. The CDR3 is 14 residues long. The V and J ends lost 5 bases and 5 bases, in that order; junction bases with no gene match: 2. The CDR3 is CASSLTSGTGELFF. The CDR3, as DNA: TGTGCCAGCAGCCTGACTAGCGGGACCGGGGAGCTGTTTTTT.

The CDR3 nucleotides read TGCGCCAGCAGCCACCAGACAGGTTTCTCCTACGAGCAGTACTTC. It is translated as CASSHQTGFSYEQYF. The chain couples TRBV4-3 to TRBJ2-7; tentatively, D is TRBD1 (6 bases). Germline V CDR1 and CDR2: LGHNA, YSLEER. The V gene lost 3 bases and the J gene lost 0 bases, with 12 bases spanning the gap. The CDR3 runs 15 residues.

This clone was seen just once. The chain recombines TRBV4-3 with TRBJ1-5, with D hard to call. V was pared by 2 bases and J by 5 bases, with 4 bases between. The germline V gene encodes CDR1 LGHNA and CDR2 YSLEER. This CDR3 region has 12 residues. The CDR3 DNA sequence: TGCGCCAGCAGCCAACATGATCAGCCCCAGCATTTT. This encodes CASSQHDQPQHF.

V and J are TRBV29-1 and TRBJ2-7; 8 bases align to TRBD1. The ends lost 7 bases at V and 6 bases at J; junction bases unmatched: 11. The CDR3 spans 13 residues. Per germline, CDR1 SQVTM and CDR2 ANQGSEA. CDR3 residues: CSATEDRVSEQYF. The CDR3 nucleotides are TGCAGCGCCACGGAGGACAGGGTGAGCGAGCAGTACTTC.

Only a few counts were recorded for this clone. V gene TRBV27 combines with J gene TRBJ2-2; D is uncertain. The V gene lost 8 bases and the J gene lost 6 bases, with 10 bases spanning the gap. CDR1 MNHEY and CDR2 SMNVEV come from the germline V gene (reference sequence). CDR3 length: 12 residues. The CDR3 spells CASGYRAGELFF. DNA for the CDR3: TGTGCCAGCGGGTATCGGGCCGGGGAGCTGTTTTTT.

This clone was counted only a few times. The J gene is TRBJ1-4, the V gene TRBV18; D is unresolved. From germline, CDR1 is KGHSH and CDR2 LQKENI. This CDR3 region has 15 residues. Trimming cost V 2 bases and J 5 bases, with 12 bases left between them. CDR3 amino acids: CASSPRHKPNEKLFF. The CDR3 DNA follows: TGTGCCAGCTCACCAAGACACAAACCCAATGAAAAACTGTTTTTT. The entire variable domain, with the rest obtained from reference TRBV18 and TRBJ1-4, is as follows: NAGVMQNPRHLVRRRGQEARLRCSPMKGHSHVYWYRQLPEEGLKFMVYLQKENIIDESGMPKERFSAEFPKEGPSILRIQQVVRGDSAAYFCASSPRHKPNEKLFFGSGTQLSVL.

The chain couples TRBV7-9 to TRBJ2-6; a possible D gene is TRBD2 (7 bases). Germline CDR1 reads SEHNR; CDR2 reads FQNEAQ (reference sequence). Between the trimmed V and J ends, which lost 4 bases and 0 bases, there was a span of 16 bases. The CDR3 contains 18 residues. The CDR3 spells CASSSGGRLSSGANVLTF. DNA for the CDR3: TGTGCCAGCAGCTCCGGGGGGCGGCTAAGCTCTGGGGCCAACGTCCTGACTTTC.

The V call is TRBV28, the J call TRBJ2-3; the D gene is possibly TRBD2 (6 bases). This CDR3 comprises 16 residues. Per the germline V gene, CDR1 is MDHEN and CDR2 is SYDVKM. Trimming took 3 bases from V and 1 from J, leaving 14 bases between them. CDR3 amino acids: CASSFFGSVGTDTQYF. CDR3 DNA: TGTGCCAGCAGTTTTTTCGGGAGCGTGGGCACAGATACGCAGTATTTT. Complete variable domain (other parts from reference TRBV28 and TRBJ2-3): DVKVTQSSRYLVKRTGEKVFLECVQDMDHENMFWYRQDPGLGLRLIYFSYDVKMKEKGDIPEGYSVSREKKERFSLILESASTNQTSMYLCASSFFGSVGTDTQYFGPGTRLTVL.